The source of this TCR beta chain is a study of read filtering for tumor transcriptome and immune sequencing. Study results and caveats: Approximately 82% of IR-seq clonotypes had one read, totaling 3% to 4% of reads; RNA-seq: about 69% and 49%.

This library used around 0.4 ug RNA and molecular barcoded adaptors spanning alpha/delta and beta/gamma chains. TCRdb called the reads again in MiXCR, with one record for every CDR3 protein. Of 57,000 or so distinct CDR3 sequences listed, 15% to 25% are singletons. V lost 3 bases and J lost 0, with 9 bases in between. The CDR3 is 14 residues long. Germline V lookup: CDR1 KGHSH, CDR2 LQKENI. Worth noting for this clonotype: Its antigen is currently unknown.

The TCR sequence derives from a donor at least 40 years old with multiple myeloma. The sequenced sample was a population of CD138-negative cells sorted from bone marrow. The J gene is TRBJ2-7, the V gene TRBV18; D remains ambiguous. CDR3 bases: TGTGCCAGCTCACCCGACCAGAGCTCCTACGAGCAGTACTTC. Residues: CASSPDQSSYEQYF.